These T cell receptor beta chains were read from a single sample in a study of OX40 agonist ivuxolimab in advanced cancers. TCRdb's table, derived via immunoSEQ multiplex PCR, lists solely in-frame clones and lacks some. Among about 78,000 clones, roughly 92% were seen once, and the ten largest hold under 3.5%. The sample in question was CD4+ or CD8+ T cells sorted from blood, obtained in a trial of the OX40 agonist ivuxolimab. These receptors were obtained from an adult with an advanced solid tumor such as melanoma, head and neck, liver or kidney cancer. CDR3s include the opening cysteine and the closing phenylalanine or tryptophan. A D gene is named only where the DNA matches it firmly. Size is omitted from some rows. Given values are once, few, many or a class for expanded clones.

V gene	J gene	D gene	CDR3 length	clone size	CDR3 protein	CDR3 DNA
TRBV6-1	TRBJ1-1	-	15	few	CASSPLVTQNTEAFF	TGTGCCAGCAGTCCCTTAGTCACACAGAACACTGAAGCTTTCTTT
TRBV2	TRBJ1-1	TRBD1	15	-	CASSEAQGGNTEAFF	TGTGCCAGCAGTGAAGCGCAGGGGGGAAACACTGAAGCTTTCTTT
TRBV5-4	TRBJ1-1	-	15	once	CASSRGVGPNTEAFF	TGTGCCAGCAGCCGGGGGGTGGGGCCGAACACTGAAGCTTTCTTT
TRBV19	TRBJ2-3	TRBD2	17	-	CASSGSRGLAGPDTQYF	TGTGCCAGTAGTGGAAGTAGGGGACTAGCGGGTCCAGATACGCAGTATTTT
TRBV28	TRBJ2-7	-	17	-	CASSPPQAGHPTYEQYF	TGTGCCAGCAGTCCCCCCCAGGCGGGACACCCAACCTACGAGCAGTACTTC
TRBV6-6	TRBJ1-1	-	14	-	CATYRGPPGTEAFF	TGTGCCACGTACCGGGGCCCCCCGGGGACTGAAGCTTTCTTT
TRBV15	TRBJ1-4	-	13	-	CATRASGSEKLFF	TGTGCCACCAGGGCCTCGGGGAGTGAAAAACTGTTTTTT
TRBV19	TRBJ2-4	-	13	-	CASSIGTANIQYF	TGTGCCAGTAGTATAGGGACAGCTAACATTCAGTACTTC
TRBV5-6	TRBJ2-5	-	13	-	CASSLAVKETQYF	TGTGCCAGCAGCTTGGCCGTGAAAGAGACCCAGTACTTC
TRBV15	TRBJ1-3	-	14	-	CATSRDPSANTIYF	TGTGCCACCAGCAGAGACCCCAGCGCAAACACCATATATTTT
TRBV7-2	TRBJ2-7	-	15	-	CASSPMGGSSYEQYF	TGTGCCAGCAGCCCTATGGGAGGCAGTTCCTACGAGCAGTACTTC
TRBV5-1	TRBJ2-5	-	14	-	CASSLDTDGETQYF	TGCGCCAGCAGCTTAGACACCGATGGGGAGACCCAGTACTTC
TRBV4-2	TRBJ2-5	TRBD2	16	-	CASSRVREALRETQYF	TGTGCCAGCAGTCGGGTCCGGGAGGCCCTCAGAGAGACCCAGTACTTC
TRBV6-4	TRBJ2-7	-	14	-	CASYPRAPPQEQYF	TGTGCCAGCTACCCCCGGGCCCCACCCCAAGAGCAGTACTTC
TRBV6-5	TRBJ2-1	TRBD2	15	few	CASSPSGSSYNEQFF	TGTGCCAGCAGCCCTAGCGGGTCCTCCTACAATGAGCAGTTCTTC
TRBV7-2	TRBJ2-5	TRBD1	12	-	CASSPNRGTQYF	TGTGCCAGCAGCCCAAACAGGGGGACCCAGTACTTC
TRBV18	TRBJ2-4	-	16	-	CASSPRPTRVKNIQYF	TGTGCCAGCTCACCACGACCCACACGGGTCAAAAACATTCAGTACTTC
TRBV5-1	TRBJ1-1	-	15	-	CASSSGQNYNPEAFF	TGCGCCAGCAGCTCGGGACAAAATTATAATCCTGAAGCTTTCTTT
TRBV6-5	TRBJ1-4	TRBD1	14	-	CASSQGATGEKLFF	TGTGCCAGCTCACAGGGGGCCACGGGTGAAAAACTGTTTTTT
TRBV2	TRBJ2-1	-	14	-	CASQGPSSYNEQFF	TGTGCCAGCCAGGGACCTAGCTCCTACAATGAGCAGTTCTTC
TRBV6-5	TRBJ2-1	TRBD2	14	-	CASRPGLAFNEQFF	TGTGCCAGCAGACCGGGACTAGCGTTCAATGAGCAGTTCTTC
TRBV5-1	TRBJ2-1	-	15	-	CASSLEGLVYNEQFF	TGCGCCAGCAGCTTGGAAGGCTTGGTCTACAATGAGCAGTTCTTC
TRBV30	TRBJ2-2	-	10	-	CAWSSGSMFF	TGTGCCTGGAGTTCCGGGTCCATGTTTTTT
TRBV4-1	TRBJ1-3	-	18	-	CASSQGRVQGPSGNTIYF	TGCGCCAGCAGCCAAGGGAGGGTACAGGGCCCCTCTGGAAACACCATATATTTT
TRBV7-9	TRBJ1-5	-	14	-	CASSSGGGFQPQHF	TGTGCCAGCAGTTCCGGTGGGGGTTTCCAGCCCCAGCATTTT
TRBV6-6	TRBJ1-5	-	12	-	CASSYPRQPQHF	TGTGCCAGCAGTTACCCTAGACAGCCCCAGCATTTT
TRBV9	TRBJ1-1	TRBD1	16	-	CASSAREPGGRSEAFF	TGTGCCAGCAGCGCCCGGGAGCCAGGGGGTAGGTCTGAAGCTTTCTTT
TRBV28	TRBJ2-7	TRBD2	16	few	CASSLPSTSGSGEQYF	TGTGCCAGCAGTTTACCGTCGACTAGCGGGAGCGGGGAGCAGTACTTC